The entry that follows covers one TCR beta chain sequence. Its target is unknown. This specimen comes from a study of CD8 T cells in ankylosing spondylitis. Findings and caveats of the study: Disease-linked clones displayed a CD8+ phenotype and appeared relatively rarely in peripheral blood. Clones linked to disease were reported to show significant enrichment in matched ankylosing spondylitis synovial fluid. Roughly eight highly homologous variants made up a TCR beta motif that seemed to typify ankylosing spondylitis blood. Reports of some motif variants in reactive arthritis synovial fluid and blood predate this one.

Construction of TCR beta libraries was performed using quantitative 5'-RACE with molecular barcodes. TCRdb re-derived calls from the 5' RACE reads in MiXCR, one entry per CDR3 protein. The sample records hundreds of thousands of distinct CDR3 sequences, 10% to 15% being singletons. There are 14 residues in the CDR3. Germline V CDR1 and CDR2: KGHSH, LQKENI. Trimming removed 3 bases at V and 4 bases at J, with 12 bases between. J is TRBJ1-2 and V is TRBV18; D is perhaps TRBD1 (5 bases). The receptor comes from a male donor with ankylosing spondylitis. Material for sequencing was blood, either unsorted or a sorted T cell fraction (not recorded which). The CDR3 coding sequence is TGTGCCAGCTCACCCCCCGGGACCCTCTATGGCTACACCTTC. Amino acid sequence: CASSPPGTLYGYTF.